The 27 T cell receptor beta chains below come from one sample, sequenced in a study of shared clonotypes between healthy human individuals. Profiling relied on immunoSEQ multiplex PCR, and the TCRdb table lists in-frame clones only, not all of them. The sample lists around 2.3 million clones, approximately 94% occurring once. Sequencing used naive CD4+ T cells sorted from blood. Subset specified: CD45RA+ positively selected. Source of these receptors: a man between 18 and 35 years old in good health.

The chain is built from TRBV2 and TRBJ1-4; no definite D call. The CDR3 spans 13 residues. Trimming shortened V by 8 bases and J by 2 bases, and 9 bases separated the two germline ends. CDR1 and CDR2 from the germline V gene are SNHLY and FYNNEI. The CDR3 loop reads CASRIYTNEKLFF. DNA of the CDR3: TGTGCCAGCCGTATCTACACTAATGAAAAACTGTTTTTT.

The chain recombines TRBV10-3 with TRBJ1-3; the D is unclear. The CDR3 is made up of 16 amino acids. Trimming left V 4 bases short and J 0 bases short, with 13 bases between. The V gene's germline CDR1 is ENHRY and CDR2 SYGVKD. The CDR3 nucleotides are TGTGCCATCAGTGGCGACCCGGGGTTCTCTGGAAACACCATATATTTT. This encodes CAISGDPGFSGNTIYF.

The gene calls are TRBV7-8 and TRBJ2-5, with TRBD1 identical over 8 bases. Germline V lookup: CDR1 SGHVS, CDR2 FQNEAQ. Unmatched junction bases numbered 6, after V lost 5 bases and J lost 1 base. There are 15 residues in the CDR3. CDR3 amino acids: CASSQPGQGQETQYF. The CDR3, as DNA: TGTGCCAGCAGCCAACCAGGACAGGGCCAAGAGACCCAGTACTTC.

The V and J genes are TRBV7-8 and TRBJ2-1; D uncertain. The V end lost 5 bases, the J end lost 2 bases, and 4 bases lay between the germline ends. The germline gives CDR1 SGHVS, CDR2 FQNEAQ. There are 12 residues in the CDR3. The CDR3 DNA reads TGTGCCAGCAGCGCCCCCTACAATGAGCAGTTCTTC. Its protein is CASSAPYNEQFF. Based on the CDR3 plus reference TRBV7-8 and TRBJ2-1, the full variable domain is GAGVSQSPRYKVAKRGQDVALRCDPISGHVSLFWYQQALGQGPEFLTYFQNEAQLDKSGLPSDRFFAERPEGSVSTLKIQRTQQEDSAVYLCASSAPYNEQFFGPGTRLTVL.

As to this clone: The sample has other DNA sequences that encode this CDR3 too. V gene TRBV7-2 combines with J gene TRBJ2-3, with D possibly TRBD2 on 6 matching bases. Trimming shortened V by 1 base and J by 5 bases, and 7 bases separated the two germline ends. The CDR3 has 13 residues. CDR1 is SGHTA, CDR2 FQGNSA, per germline. CDR3 sequence reads: CASSLVGGDTQYF. In nucleotides, the CDR3 is TGTGCCAGCAGCTTAGTCGGGGGAGATACGCAGTATTTT.

The chain carries TRBV11-3 and TRBJ2-7; D not certain. CDR1 SGHNT and CDR2 YENEEA come from the germline V gene. There are 14 residues in the CDR3. V was clipped by 0 bases and J by 5 bases, with 11 bases between them. The CDR3 DNA reads as TGTGCCAGCAGCTTAGACAGGAGAGAGGACGAGCAGTACTTC. Residues: CASSLDRREDEQYF.

This clone was counted once. The gene calls are TRBV15 and TRBJ1-2; D unclear. V lost 0 bases and J 4 bases, leaving 12 bases between the germline ends. Germline V gene lookup returns CDR1 LNHNV and CDR2 YYDKDF (reference sequence). This CDR3 contains 15 residues. The CDR3 protein is CATSREEIGGYGYTF. CDR3 DNA sequence: TGTGCCACCAGCAGAGAGGAAATCGGCGGCTATGGCTACACCTTC.

Comment on this clone: The same CDR3 can be traced to other DNA sequences in this sample. V and J are TRBV18 and TRBJ1-2, with D unresolved. CDR1 and CDR2 from the germline V gene are KGHSH and LQKENI. V dropped 3 bases and J dropped 2 bases, with 7 bases sitting between them. The length of the CDR3 is 13 residues. The CDR3 DNA reads as TGTGCCAGCTCACCCGGGCGGAACTATGGCTACACCTTC. It codes for CASSPGRNYGYTF.

The rearrangement links TRBV28 to TRBJ1-3; 9 nucleotides line up with TRBD1. Trimming cost V 3 bases and J 0 bases; bases outside gene matches: 6. The CDR3 spans 17 residues. CDR1 MDHEN and CDR2 SYDVKM come from the germline V gene. CDR3 DNA: TGTGCCAGCAGTTTGTCCAGACAGGGGGTCTCTGGAAACACCATATATTTT. This gives the protein CASSLSRQGVSGNTIYF.

This chain connects TRBV5-1 to TRBJ2-7; 7 bases line up with TRBD1. The CDR3 runs to 16 residues. Germline CDR1 and CDR2: SGHRS and YFSETQ. V gave up 0 bases and J gave up 3 bases; unmatched junction bases: 9. In nucleotides, the CDR3 is TGCGCCAGCAGCTTGGGCGAACAGGGGATCGGCTACGAGCAGTACTTC. Translated, it gives CASSLGEQGIGYEQYF.

The chain has TRBV5-1 and TRBJ1-5, with D uncertain. The CDR3 covers 17 residues. The V end lost 0 bases, the J end lost 2 bases, and 15 bases lay between the germline ends. CDR1 and CDR2 from the germline V gene are SGHRS and YFSETQ. The CDR3 sequence: CASSLVPVSRGNQPQHF. The CDR3 DNA reads as TGCGCCAGCAGCTTGGTTCCGGTGTCACGGGGCAATCAGCCCCAGCATTTT.

The J gene is TRBJ2-4, the V gene TRBV6-6; TRBD1 might be the D (5 bases). V was shortened by 2 bases and J by 16 bases, with 15 bases between the two germline ends. The CDR3 is 12 residues long. CDR1 is MNHNY and CDR2 is SVGAGI in the germline V gene (reference sequence). The CDR3 spells CASSYDSSISYF. The CDR3 coding sequence is TGTGCCAGCAGTTACGACAGCTCGATCTCCTACTTC.

This chain joins TRBV19 and TRBJ1-3; D may be TRBD1 (5 bases). This CDR3 has 14 amino acids. Germline lookup yields CDR1 LNHDA and CDR2 SQIVND (reference sequence). Trimming pared 3 bases from V and 4 bases from J, leaving 10 bases between. The CDR3 loop reads CASSIWDGGNTIYF. In DNA form, the CDR3 reads TGTGCCAGTAGTATCTGGGACGGCGGAAACACCATATATTTT.

This clone was seen only once. J is TRBJ1-1 and V is TRBV6-5, with a tentative D call TRBD1 (6 bases). CDR3 length: 14 residues. V shed 6 bases and J shed 5 bases, with 16 bases lying between them. CDR1 is MNHEY and CDR2 is SVGAGI in the germline V gene. The CDR3 loop is CASRTDTGATEAFF. As DNA, the CDR3 is TGTGCCAGCAGGACCGACACGGGGGCGACTGAAGCTTTCTTT.

The V gene is TRBV14, the J gene TRBJ2-3; D tentatively reads TRBD1 or TRBD2 (5 bases each). This CDR3 is built from 17 residues. Germline loops: CDR1 SGHDN, CDR2 FVKESK. The V end lost 0 bases, the J end lost 0 bases, and 13 bases lay between the germline ends. CDR3 in amino acids: CASSQDLRGVSTDTQYF. The CDR3 nucleotides read TGTGCCAGCAGCCAAGATCTACGAGGGGTGAGCACAGATACGCAGTATTTT.

This chain connects TRBV7-8 to TRBJ2-3; 9 nucleotides line up with TRBD2. The CDR3 length is 17 residues. CDR1 and CDR2 (germline): SGHVS, FQNEAQ. V gave up 1 base and J gave up 6 bases; unmatched junction bases: 11. CDR3 coding DNA: TGTGCCAGCAGCTTAGGGCTAGCGGGGAGGTTTGAGGATACGCAGTATTTT. Amino acids: CASSLGLAGRFEDTQYF. Full variable domain (missing parts from reference TRBV7-8 and TRBJ2-3): GAGVSQSPRYKVAKRGQDVALRCDPISGHVSLFWYQQALGQGPEFLTYFQNEAQLDKSGLPSDRFFAERPEGSVSTLKIQRTQQEDSAVYLCASSLGLAGRFEDTQYFGPGTRLTVL.

The count of this clone is one. The V and J genes are TRBV30 and TRBJ1-1; tentative D call: TRBD1 (5 bases). CDR1 and CDR2 (germline): GTSNPN, SVGIG (reference sequence). This CDR3 spans 15 amino acids. V gave up 4 bases and J gave up 3 bases, with 18 bases separating them. In nucleotides, the CDR3 is TGTGCCTGGAATAGTCAGGGCCTTGGAGACACTGAAGCTTTCTTT. Protein sequence: CAWNSQGLGDTEAFF.

About this clone: This sample includes further DNA sequences coding for the same CDR3. This rearrangement joins TRBV9 to TRBJ1-6; 10 bases match TRBD1. V was clipped by 3 bases and J by 8 bases; unmatched bases: 2. From germline, CDR1 is SGDLS and CDR2 YYNGEE. The CDR3 contains 14 residues. CDR3 residues: CASSEDRGHSPLHF. The CDR3, as DNA: TGTGCCAGCAGCGAAGACAGGGGGCATTCACCCCTCCACTTT.

This clone was seen just once. Other DNA sequences in the same sample also yield this CDR3. The chain couples TRBV18 to TRBJ2-7; D not resolved. The CDR3 extends over 13 amino acids. V was pared by 1 base and J by 3 bases, with 7 bases between. CDR1 is KGHSH, CDR2 LQKENI, per germline. This CDR3 is CASSPLSDYEQYF. As DNA, the CDR3 is TGTGCCAGCTCACCACTATCGGACTACGAGCAGTACTTC.

V is TRBV19 and J is TRBJ1-6; D uncertain. Germline CDR1 is LNHDA and CDR2 is SQIVND (reference sequence). V gave up 6 bases and J gave up 10 bases, with 13 bases separating them. The CDR3 loop spans 13 amino acids. This CDR3 reads CASSAGDGSPLHF. CDR3 DNA sequence: TGTGCCAGTAGCGCCGGGGATGGATCACCCCTCCACTTT.

The J gene is TRBJ2-7, the V gene TRBV5-1, with a tentative D call TRBD1 (5 bases). V gave up 0 bases and J gave up 3 bases, with 16 bases separating them. In germline, CDR1 is SGHRS, CDR2 YFSETQ. The CDR3 loop spans 16 amino acids. The CDR3 loop is CASSLVRGSFNYEQYF. The CDR3 coding sequence is TGCGCCAGCAGCTTGGTAAGGGGATCCTTCAACTACGAGCAGTACTTC. Based on the CDR3 plus reference TRBV5-1 and TRBJ2-7, the full variable domain is KAGVTQTPRYLIKTRGQQVTLSCSPISGHRSVSWYQQTPGQGLQFLFEYFSETQRNKGNFPGRFSGRQFSNSRSEMNVSTLELGDSALYLCASSLVRGSFNYEQYFGPGTRLTVT.

The rearrangement joins TRBV2 to TRBJ1-2; D uncertain. The V gene lost 3 bases and the J gene lost 8 bases, with 19 bases spanning the gap. The germline CDR1 and CDR2 sequences are SNHLY and FYNNEI. The CDR3 consists of 15 residues. The CDR3 bases are TGTGCCAGCAGTGATCGGCCACAAGGGTCTTCCGGCTACACCTTC. This codes for CASSDRPQGSSGYTF. Filled out from reference TRBV2 and TRBJ1-2, the complete variable domain reads EPEVTQTPSHQVTQMGQEVILRCVPISNHLYFYWYRQILGQKVEFLVSFYNNEISEKSEIFDDQFSVERPDGSNFTLKIRSTKLEDSAMYFCASSDRPQGSSGYTFGSGTRLTVV.

CDR3 in amino acids: CASSLYGVGVGDTQYF. The CDR3 DNA reads TGTGCCAGCAGTTTATATGGGGTGGGAGTAGGAGATACGCAGTATTTT. J is TRBJ2-3 and V is TRBV28; possible D gene TRBD2, 5 bases. With 1 base removed from V and 5 bases from J, the gap between germline ends came to 16 bases. The CDR3 length is 16 residues. Looked up from germline, CDR1 is MDHEN and CDR2 is SYDVKM. Full variable domain (remainder filled in from reference TRBV28 and TRBJ2-3): DVKVTQSSRYLVKRTGEKVFLECVQDMDHENMFWYRQDPGLGLRLIYFSYDVKMKEKGDIPEGYSVSREKKERFSLILESASTNQTSMYLCASSLYGVGVGDTQYFGPGTRLTVL.

J is TRBJ1-5 and V is TRBV4-1; D call uncertain. Looked up from germline, CDR1 is MGHRA and CDR2 is YSYEKL. The CDR3 runs 13 residues. V was trimmed by 3 bases and J by 5 bases, leaving 8 bases between them. CDR3 sequence (DNA): TGCGCCAGCAGCCACCCGGCGGATCAGCCCCAGCATTTT. Residues: CASSHPADQPQHF.

The table lists this clone with a count of one. V and J are TRBV19 and TRBJ2-2; 8 nucleotides line up with TRBD1. Per the germline V gene, CDR1 is LNHDA and CDR2 is SQIVND (reference sequence). The CDR3 has 15 residues. The junction had 6 bases not matched to a gene; V was cut back by 8 bases and J by 1 base. The CDR3 loop is CASGPGTGNTGELFF. CDR3 bases: TGTGCCAGTGGTCCCGGGACAGGGAACACCGGGGAGCTGTTTTTT.

The chain uses TRBV18 and TRBJ2-1; 10 nucleotides line up with TRBD2. The CDR3 is made up of 17 amino acids. J lost 4 bases, V lost 3 bases, and 9 bases had no gene match. Germline CDR1 is KGHSH and CDR2 is LQKENI. The CDR3 loop is CASSPRGLAGAYNEQFF. The CDR3 DNA is TGTGCCAGCTCACCCCGGGGGCTAGCGGGAGCTTACAATGAGCAGTTCTTC.

The rearrangement links TRBV30 to TRBJ2-3; D gene uncertain. In germline, CDR1 is GTSNPN, CDR2 SVGIG (reference sequence). V lost 0 bases and J lost 2, with 9 bases in between. The CDR3 has 14 amino acids. CDR3 sequence (DNA): TGTGCCTGGAGTGTACAGCATCTCACAGATACGCAGTATTTT. This encodes CAWSVQHLTDTQYF. Using reference TRBV30 and TRBJ2-3 for the parts outside the CDR3, the full variable domain is SQTIHQWPATLVQPVGSPLSLECTVEGTSNPNLYWYRQAAGRGLQLLFYSVGIGQISSEVPQNLSASRPQDRQFILSSKKLLLSDSGFYLCAWSVQHLTDTQYFGPGTRLTVL.